This T cell receptor beta chain came from a study of neurological immune-mediated disorders. Each CDR3 protein gets one entry after TCRdb re-called the 5' RACE reads with MiXCR. The table shows about 66,000 distinct CDR3 sequences, with roughly 3.6% occurring only once. Trimming removed 10 bases from V and 5 bases from J; junction bases left unmatched: 20. Per germline, CDR1 ENHRY and CDR2 SYGVKD. The CDR3 sequence is 17 residues long. This sequence originates from a man aged 25 to 40 with multiple sclerosis. The V gene is TRBV10-3, the J gene TRBJ1-3; 7 bases line up with TRBD1. Specimen: PBMCs. As DNA, the CDR3 is TGTGCCAACACGACAGGGATTTTAGACAAGGGGAGAAACACCATATATTTT. Protein product: CANTTGILDKGRNTIYF.